This is a list of T cell receptor beta chains from one sample in a study of blood T cell repertoires in COVID-19. The method was immunoSEQ multiplex PCR; TCRdb's version includes in-frame clones alone and lacks a portion of them. The sample carries around 190,000 clones, approximately 86% recorded once. Sequencing input: peripheral blood. Receptor source: a man between 50 and 59 years old with active or convalescent COVID-19. Both conserved end residues are part of each CDR3. The order of the fields is CDR3 protein, CDR3 DNA, J gene, CDR3 length, D gene, V gene, clone size. The D gene is left open where the match is weak. Not every row has a clone size; where given, it reads once, few, many or a size class.

CDR3: CASIRTGQGSYEQYF; DNA: TGTGCCAGCATCCGAACGGGACAGGGCTCCTACGAGCAGTACTTC; J: TRBJ2-7; length: 15; D: TRBD1; V: TRBV6-5; size: NA
CDR3: CASSHKSTVPTNEKLFF; DNA: TGTGCCAGCAGCCATAAATCGACAGTTCCAACTAATGAAAAACTGTTTTTT; J: TRBJ1-4; length: 17; D: NA; V: TRBV3-1/TRBV3-2; size: once
CDR3: CASSVDTGKGELFF; DNA: TGTGCCAGCAGCGTAGACACAGGGAAGGGGGAGCTGTTTTTT; J: TRBJ2-2; length: 14; D: NA; V: TRBV9; size: NA
CDR3: CAIGDRQGYYGYTF; DNA: TGTGCCATCGGGGATAGACAGGGGTATTATGGCTACACCTTC; J: TRBJ1-2; length: 14; D: TRBD1; V: TRBV10-3; size: NA
CDR3: CAWTTGGSNYGYTF; DNA: TGTGCCTGGACCACAGGGGGCTCTAACTATGGCTACACCTTC; J: TRBJ1-2; length: 14; D: TRBD1; V: TRBV30; size: NA
CDR3: CASSAPHTGYTEAFF; DNA: TGTGCCAGTAGTGCCCCCCACACAGGGTACACTGAAGCTTTCTTT; J: TRBJ1-1; length: 15; D: NA; V: TRBV19; size: few
CDR3: CASTTGELGTDTQYF; DNA: TGTGCCAGCACCACAGGGGAGCTGGGCACAGATACGCAGTATTTT; J: TRBJ2-3; length: 15; D: TRBD1; V: TRBV6-5; size: once
CDR3: CASTGGNYGYTF; DNA: TGTGCCAGTACTGGGGGGAACTATGGCTACACCTTC; J: TRBJ1-2; length: 12; D: NA; V: TRBV19; size: NA
CDR3: CASSSLRGAWGGYTF; DNA: TGTGCCAGCAGCTCCCTTCGGGGGGCCTGGGGTGGCTACACCTTC; J: TRBJ1-2; length: 15; D: NA; V: TRBV11-2; size: NA
CDR3: CASSLGSDGEQYF; DNA: TGTGCCAGCAGCCTTGGGAGCGACGGCGAGCAGTACTTC; J: TRBJ2-7; length: 13; D: NA; V: TRBV7-6; size: NA
CDR3: CASRPSEGQGLYGYTF; DNA: TGCGCCAGCAGACCAAGCGAAGGGCAGGGCCTCTATGGCTACACCTTC; J: TRBJ1-2; length: 16; D: NA; V: TRBV5-1; size: NA
CDR3: CATYSQGGGYTF; DNA: TGTGCCACGTATTCACAGGGGGGAGGCTACACCTTC; J: TRBJ1-2; length: 12; D: TRBD1; V: TRBV15; size: NA
CDR3: CASSLASQETQYF; DNA: TGTGCCAGCAGCTTGGCGAGTCAAGAGACCCAGTACTTC; J: TRBJ2-5; length: 13; D: NA; V: TRBV5-4; size: once
CDR3: CSASPGAYEQYF; DNA: TGCAGTGCTAGTCCAGGGGCCTACGAGCAGTACTTC; J: TRBJ2-7; length: 12; D: NA; V: TRBV20-1; size: once
CDR3: CSVGQGGATEAFF; DNA: TGCAGCGTGGGACAGGGGGGGGCGACTGAAGCTTTCTTT; J: TRBJ1-1; length: 13; D: TRBD1; V: TRBV29-1; size: NA
CDR3: CASSQSGQGKPQHF; DNA: TGTGCCAGCAGCCAATCGGGACAGGGCAAGCCCCAGCATTTT; J: TRBJ1-5; length: 14; D: TRBD1; V: TRBV3-1/TRBV3-2; size: NA